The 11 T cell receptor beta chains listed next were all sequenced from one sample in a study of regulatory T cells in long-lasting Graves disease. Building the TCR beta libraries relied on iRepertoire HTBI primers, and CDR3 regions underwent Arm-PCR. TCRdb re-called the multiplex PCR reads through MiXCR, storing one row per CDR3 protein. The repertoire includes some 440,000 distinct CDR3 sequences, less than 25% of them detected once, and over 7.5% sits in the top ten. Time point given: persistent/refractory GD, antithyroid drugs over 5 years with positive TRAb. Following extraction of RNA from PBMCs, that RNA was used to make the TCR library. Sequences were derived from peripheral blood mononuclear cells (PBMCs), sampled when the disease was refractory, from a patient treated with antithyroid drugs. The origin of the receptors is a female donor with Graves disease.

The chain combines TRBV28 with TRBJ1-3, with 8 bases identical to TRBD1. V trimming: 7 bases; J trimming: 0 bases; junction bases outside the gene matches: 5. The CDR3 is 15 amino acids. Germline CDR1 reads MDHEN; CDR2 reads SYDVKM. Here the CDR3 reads CASTFDRGSGNTIYF. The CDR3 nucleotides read TGTGCCAGCACCTTTGACAGGGGCTCTGGAAACACCATATATTTT.

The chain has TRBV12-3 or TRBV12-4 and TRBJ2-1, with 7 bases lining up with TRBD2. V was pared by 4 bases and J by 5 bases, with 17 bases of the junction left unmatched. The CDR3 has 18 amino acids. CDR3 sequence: CASSYKARIWRENNEQFF. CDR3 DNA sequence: TGTGCCAGCAGTTATAAGGCTCGGATTTGGCGGGAGAACAATGAGCAGTTCTTC.

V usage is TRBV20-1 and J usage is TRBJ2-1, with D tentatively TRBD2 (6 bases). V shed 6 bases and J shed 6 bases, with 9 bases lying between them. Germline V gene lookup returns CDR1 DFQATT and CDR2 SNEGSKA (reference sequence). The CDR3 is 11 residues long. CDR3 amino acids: CSAPTSNEQFF. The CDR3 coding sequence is TGCAGTGCCCCGACTAGCAATGAGCAGTTCTTC.

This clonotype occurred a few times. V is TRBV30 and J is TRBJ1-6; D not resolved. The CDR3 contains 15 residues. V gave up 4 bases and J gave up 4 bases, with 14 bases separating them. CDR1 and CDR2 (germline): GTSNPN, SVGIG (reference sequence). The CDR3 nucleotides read TGTGCCTGGAACCCCAACGCACAGTATAATTCACCCCTCCACTTT. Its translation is CAWNPNAQYNSPLHF.

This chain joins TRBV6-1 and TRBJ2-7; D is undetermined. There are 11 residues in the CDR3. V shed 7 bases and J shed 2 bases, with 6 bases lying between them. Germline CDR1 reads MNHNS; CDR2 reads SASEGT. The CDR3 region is CASIRPYEQYF. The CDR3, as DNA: TGTGCCAGCATTCGCCCCTACGAGCAGTACTTC.

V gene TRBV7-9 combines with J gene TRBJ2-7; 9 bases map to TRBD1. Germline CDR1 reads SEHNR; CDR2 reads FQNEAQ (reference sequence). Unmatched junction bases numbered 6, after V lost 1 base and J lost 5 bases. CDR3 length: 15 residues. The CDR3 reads CASSLGDRGIHEQYF. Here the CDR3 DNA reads TGTGCCAGCAGCTTAGGAGACAGGGGGATCCACGAGCAGTACTTC. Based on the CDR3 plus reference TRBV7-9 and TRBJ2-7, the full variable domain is DTGVSQNPRHKITKRGQNVTFRCDPISEHNRLYWYRQTLGQGPEFLTYFQNEAQLEKSRLLSDRFSAERPKGSFSTLEIQRTEQGDSAMYLCASSLGDRGIHEQYFGPGTRLTVT.

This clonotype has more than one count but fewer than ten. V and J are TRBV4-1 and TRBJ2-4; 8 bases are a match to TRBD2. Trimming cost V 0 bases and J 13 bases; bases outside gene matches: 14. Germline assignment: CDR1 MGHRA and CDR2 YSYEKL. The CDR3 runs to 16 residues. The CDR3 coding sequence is TGCGCCAGCAGCCAAGACCCGGGACTAGTGGCGCCTCGGCAGTACTTC. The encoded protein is CASSQDPGLVAPRQYF.

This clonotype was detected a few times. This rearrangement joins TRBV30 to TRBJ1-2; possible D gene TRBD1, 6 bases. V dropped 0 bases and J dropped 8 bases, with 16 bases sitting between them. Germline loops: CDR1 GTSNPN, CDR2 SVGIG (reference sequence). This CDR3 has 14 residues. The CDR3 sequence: CAWSVGWGLRGYTF. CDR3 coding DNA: TGTGCCTGGAGTGTAGGTTGGGGGCTTCGCGGCTACACCTTC.

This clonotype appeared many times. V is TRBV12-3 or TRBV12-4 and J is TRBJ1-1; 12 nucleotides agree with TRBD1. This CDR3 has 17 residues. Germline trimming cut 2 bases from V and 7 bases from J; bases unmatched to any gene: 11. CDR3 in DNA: TGTGCCAGCAGTTTACGGCTGGGACAGGGGGCGTCCAGTGAAGCTTTCTTT. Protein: CASSLRLGQGASSEAFF.

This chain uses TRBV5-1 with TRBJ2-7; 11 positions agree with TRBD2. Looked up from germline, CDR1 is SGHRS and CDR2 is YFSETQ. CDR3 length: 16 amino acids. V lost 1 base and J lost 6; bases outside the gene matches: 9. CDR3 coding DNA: TGCGCCAGCAGCTTGCGACTAGCGGGAATCGGGCTCGAGCAGTACTTC. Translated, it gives CASSLRLAGIGLEQYF.

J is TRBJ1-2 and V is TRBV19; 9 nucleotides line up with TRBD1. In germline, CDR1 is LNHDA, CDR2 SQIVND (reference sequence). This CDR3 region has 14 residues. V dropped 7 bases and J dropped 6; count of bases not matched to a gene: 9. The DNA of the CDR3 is TGTGCCAGTATCCCGACAGGGGGGTCTGATGGCTACACCTTC. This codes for CASIPTGGSDGYTF.